Listed below are T cell receptor beta chains from one sample, sequenced in a study of cytomegalovirus exposure and HLA in healthy donors. Clones were sequenced by immunoSEQ multiplex PCR, and TCRdb holds only the in-frame ones, with some missing. The sample includes roughly 96,000 clones, approximately 74% of them seen just once. Input material: PBMCs. The receptor source for this set is a female donor in good health and CMV-seropositive. The CDR3 runs from the conserved cysteine through the conserved F or W. A D gene is named only where the DNA matches it firmly. For some rows the clone size is stated as once, few or many, or as a class when expanded; others skip it.

.	TRBJ1-5	TRBV6-6	14	.	TGTGCCAGCAGTTACGCAGGGGAGGGAGGGCCCCAGCATTTT	CASSYAGEGGPQHF
.	TRBJ1-1	TRBV6-1	15	.	TGTGCCAGCAGTGAAGCACCAGGGATGAACACTGAAGCTTTCTTT	CASSEAPGMNTEAFF
TRBD2	TRBJ2-3	TRBV29-1	14	few	TGCAGCGTTGAAACTAGCGGGAGTTCAGATACGCAGTATTTT	CSVETSGSSDTQYF
TRBD2	TRBJ2-7	TRBV4-3	16	.	TGCGCCAGCAGCCAAGAGACGAGGGCGGGGGTTTACGAGCAGTACTTC	CASSQETRAGVYEQYF
.	TRBJ2-1	TRBV30	16	once	TGTGCCTGGAGTCCCGCTACTAGCCCTATCCGTTATTGGCAGTTCTTC	CAWSPATSPIRYWQFF
TRBD1	TRBJ1-3	TRBV28	15	.	TGTGCCAGCAGGTCGGACAGGGTAGCTGGAAACACCATATATTTT	CASRSDRVAGNTIYF
TRBD1	TRBJ2-7	TRBV6-5	16	.	TGTGCCAGCAGTTACGGTGGGACAGGGGATCCCTACGAGCAGTACTTC	CASSYGGTGDPYEQYF
TRBD1	TRBJ1-1	TRBV7-2	16	.	TGTGCCAGCAGCTTACAAAGGACAGGTGCTAACACTGAAGCTTTCTTT	CASSLQRTGANTEAFF
TRBD1	TRBJ1-6	TRBV2	15	.	TGTGCCAGCATTCCACGGACAGGGGGTGATTCACCCCTCCACTTT	CASIPRTGGDSPLHF
.	TRBJ2-7	TRBV5-1	15	.	TGCGCCAGCAGCTTGACAGGACGGAATAACTACGAGCAGTACTTC	CASSLTGRNNYEQYF
.	TRBJ2-7	TRBV7-6	14	.	TGTGCCAGCAGCTTTTTTGAGGGCTCCTACGAGCAGTACTTC	CASSFFEGSYEQYF
.	TRBJ1-1	TRBV2	15	few	TGTGCCAGCAGTGAAGGGGGAGGTTCGAACACTGAAGCTTTCTTT	CASSEGGGSNTEAFF
.	TRBJ2-3	TRBV27	22	.	TGTGCCAGCACCGACAGGGGGCTAGCGGGATTTCTTAATACCGAATACACAGATACGCAGTATTTT	CASTDRGLAGFLNTEYTDTQYF
.	TRBJ1-1	TRBV19	13	few	TGTGCCAGTAGTCGTAAATCGTCCGCTGAAGCTTTCTTT	CASSRKSSAEAFF
.	TRBJ2-7	TRBV5-8	15	.	TGTGCCAGCACCCGAGGGGGTGGCGGGTCCTACGAGCAGTACTTC	CASTRGGGGSYEQYF
.	TRBJ1-4	TRBV5-1	14	once	TGCGCCAGCAGCTTGGAAGCAGGGAATGAAAAACTGTTTTTT	CASSLEAGNEKLFF
.	TRBJ2-5	TRBV28	14	.	TGTGCCAGCAATCTGCAGGGGGGTGGCGAGACCCAGTACTTC	CASNLQGGGETQYF
.	TRBJ2-3	TRBV9	15	.	TGTGCCAGCAGCGCTTCGGGAGCGCTGGGAGATACGCAGTATTTT	CASSASGALGDTQYF
TRBD1	TRBJ1-1	TRBV28	15	once	TGTGCCAGCAGTTCCTCCAGGGGGTTATGGACTGAAGCTTTCTTT	CASSSSRGLWTEAFF
.	TRBJ1-1	TRBV11-2	11	.	TGTGCCAGCAGCCCCGGGAGGTGGTCTTTCTTT	CASSPGRWSFF
TRBD1	TRBJ1-5	TRBV28	13	.	TGTGCCAGCAGCGACAGGGGAGATCAGCCCCAGCATTTT	CASSDRGDQPQHF
.	TRBJ1-2	TRBV10-1	13	few	TGCGCCAGCAGCGTAGACAGGAGCTATGGCTACACCTTC	CASSVDRSYGYTF
TRBD1	TRBJ1-2	TRBV18	15	.	TGTGCCAGCTCACCGACACAGGGGGCGGTCTATGGCTACACCTTC	CASSPTQGAVYGYTF
.	TRBJ2-3	TRBV11-2	16	.	TGTGCCAGCAGCTCTCTAGCGCGGTTTAGCACAGATACGCAGTATTTT	CASSSLARFSTDTQYF
TRBD1	TRBJ1-5	TRBV7-2	15	.	TGTGCCAGCAGCTTTGTGGACAGGGATAATCAGCCCCAGCATTTT	CASSFVDRDNQPQHF
.	TRBJ2-7	TRBV7-9	14	.	TGTGCCAGCAGCTTAGATGGTAGCTCCTACGAGCAGTACTTC	CASSLDGSSYEQYF
.	TRBJ1-1	TRBV19	13	.	TGTGCCAGTAGTATACCGGGGGTCACTGAAGCTTTCTTT	CASSIPGVTEAFF
.	TRBJ1-1	TRBV5-1	13	few	TGCGCCAGCAGCCCAGGAATGAACACTGAAGCTTTCTTT	CASSPGMNTEAFF
TRBD2	TRBJ2-3	TRBV4-1	16	.	TGCGCCAGCAGCCAAGGACTAGCGGTAACTCAGGATACGCAGTATTTT	CASSQGLAVTQDTQYF
.	TRBJ2-7	TRBV4-1	16	.	TGCGCCAGCAGCCAAGATCTTCACGGAGGCCCCTACGAGCAGTACTTC	CASSQDLHGGPYEQYF
.	TRBJ2-3	TRBV4-3	15	.	TGCGCCAGCAGCCAAGCCCCCAGGAGGGGAGATACGCAGTATTTT	CASSQAPRRGDTQYF
TRBD2	TRBJ2-7	TRBV28	15	.	TGTGCCAGCACCGAAGCGGGGGTTCCATCCTACGAGCAGTACTTC	CASTEAGVPSYEQYF
.	TRBJ2-5	TRBV6-4	15	few	TGTGCCAGCAGTGTTGAGTTTGCACCCGCGGAGACCCAGTACTTC	CASSVEFAPAETQYF
TRBD1	TRBJ2-7	TRBV6-6	14	.	TGTGCCAGCAGTCACCGGGACAGGGGCTACGAGCAGTACTTC	CASSHRDRGYEQYF
.	TRBJ1-1	TRBV7-2	15	.	TGTGCCAGCACCTCACAACCTAAGGGGTTAACTGAAGCTTTCTTT	CASTSQPKGLTEAFF
.	TRBJ1-3	TRBV19	12	few	TGTGCCAGTAGAGAACTTGGAAACACCATATATTTT	CASRELGNTIYF
TRBD1	TRBJ2-2	TRBV25-1	15	.	TGTGCCAGCAGTGAAATAGGGGGCGCTGGCGGGGAGCTGTTTTTT	CASSEIGGAGGELFF
.	TRBJ2-2	TRBV15	15	.	TGTGCCACCAGCAGGGAGTTAGTTCTCACCGGGGAGCTGTTTTTT	CATSRELVLTGELFF
.	TRBJ1-2	TRBV4-2	12	.	TGTGCCAGCAGTACTATTCCCTATGGCTACACCTTC	CASSTIPYGYTF
.	TRBJ2-2	TRBV6-6	14	.	TGTGCCGGGCGAGAGTCTCGTGGCACCGGGGAGCTGTTTTTT	CAGRESRGTGELFF
TRBD1	TRBJ1-4	TRBV30	14	.	TGTGCCTGGACCCGAGCAGGGGGAAATGAAAAACTGTTTTTT	CAWTRAGGNEKLFF